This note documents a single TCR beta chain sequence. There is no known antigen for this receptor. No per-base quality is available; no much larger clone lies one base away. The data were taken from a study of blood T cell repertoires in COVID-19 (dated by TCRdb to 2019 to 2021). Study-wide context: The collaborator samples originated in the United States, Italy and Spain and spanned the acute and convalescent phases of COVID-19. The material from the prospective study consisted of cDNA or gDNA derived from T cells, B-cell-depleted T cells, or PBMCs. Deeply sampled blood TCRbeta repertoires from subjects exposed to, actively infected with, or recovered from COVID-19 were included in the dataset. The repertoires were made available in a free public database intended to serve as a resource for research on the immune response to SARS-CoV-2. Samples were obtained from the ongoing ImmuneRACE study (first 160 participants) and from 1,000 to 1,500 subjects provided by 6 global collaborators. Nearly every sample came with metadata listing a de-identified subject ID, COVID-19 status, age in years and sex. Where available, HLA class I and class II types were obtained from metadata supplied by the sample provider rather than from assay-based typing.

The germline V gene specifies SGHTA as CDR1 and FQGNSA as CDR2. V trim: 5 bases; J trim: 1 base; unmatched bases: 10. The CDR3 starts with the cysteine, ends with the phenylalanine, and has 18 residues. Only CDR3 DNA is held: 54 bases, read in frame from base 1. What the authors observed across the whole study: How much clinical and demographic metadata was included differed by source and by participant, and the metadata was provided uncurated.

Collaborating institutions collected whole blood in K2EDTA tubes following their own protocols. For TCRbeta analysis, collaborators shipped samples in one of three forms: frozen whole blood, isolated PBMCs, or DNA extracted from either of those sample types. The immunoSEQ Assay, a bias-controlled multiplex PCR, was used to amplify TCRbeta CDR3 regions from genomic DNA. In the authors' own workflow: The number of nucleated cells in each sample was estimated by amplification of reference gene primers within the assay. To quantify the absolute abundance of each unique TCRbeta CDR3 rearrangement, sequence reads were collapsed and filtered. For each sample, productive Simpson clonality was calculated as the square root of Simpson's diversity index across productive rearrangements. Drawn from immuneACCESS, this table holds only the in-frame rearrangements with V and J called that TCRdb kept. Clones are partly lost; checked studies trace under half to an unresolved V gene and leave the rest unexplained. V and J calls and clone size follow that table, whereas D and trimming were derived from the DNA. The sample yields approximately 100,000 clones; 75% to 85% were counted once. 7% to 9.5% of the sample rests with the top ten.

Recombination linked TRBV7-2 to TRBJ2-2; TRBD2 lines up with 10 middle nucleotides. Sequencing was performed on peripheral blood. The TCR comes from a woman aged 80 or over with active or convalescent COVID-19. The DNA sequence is TGTGCCAGCAGCCCGGGACTAGCGTCTATTGGGAACACCGGGGAGCTGTTTTTT. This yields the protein CASSPGLASIGNTGELFF.